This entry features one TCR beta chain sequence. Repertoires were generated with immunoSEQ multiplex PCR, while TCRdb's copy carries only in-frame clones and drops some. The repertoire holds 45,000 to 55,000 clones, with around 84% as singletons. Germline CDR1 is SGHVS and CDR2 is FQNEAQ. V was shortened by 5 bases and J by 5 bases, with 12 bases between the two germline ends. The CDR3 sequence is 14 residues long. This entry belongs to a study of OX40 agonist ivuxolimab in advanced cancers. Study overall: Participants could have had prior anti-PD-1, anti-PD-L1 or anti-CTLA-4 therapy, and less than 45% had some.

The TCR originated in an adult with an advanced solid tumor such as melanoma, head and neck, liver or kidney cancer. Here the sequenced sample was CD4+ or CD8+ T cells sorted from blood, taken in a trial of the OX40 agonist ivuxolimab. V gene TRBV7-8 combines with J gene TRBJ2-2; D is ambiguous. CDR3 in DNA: TGTGCCAGCAGCCCCCTTGTCGGGACCGGGGAGCTGTTTTTT. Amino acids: CASSPLVGTGELFF.